These 22 T cell receptor beta chains were all obtained from the same sample, sequenced in a study of beta chain features in type 1 diabetes. Expressed TCRB transcripts were sequenced because the entire RNA isolate underwent reverse transcription. Using immunoSEQ multiplex PCR, the repertoire was profiled, and TCRdb retains in-frame clones only, with some absent. The sample carries hundreds of thousands of clones, roughly 12% recorded once. For these TCRs, the target antigens are not known. General study results and limits: Shorter TCRB CDR3s, moderately but significantly so, were found in Type 1 diabetes patients in all four CD4+ subsets.

Source material: naive CD4+ T cells from blood. These receptors were obtained from a man aged 18 to 35 with type 1 diabetes.

V usage is TRBV29-1 and J usage is TRBJ1-1; D might be TRBD1 (5 bases). This CDR3 has 14 amino acids. Trimming removed 2 bases from V and 6 bases from J, with 16 bases in between. CDR1 is SQVTM, CDR2 ANQGSEA, per germline. CDR3 sequence: CSVERAGMGAEAFF. The CDR3 DNA reads as TGCAGCGTTGAAAGGGCAGGGATGGGCGCTGAAGCTTTCTTT.

This clone was seen only a few times. CDR3 sequence reads: CASSSSLTDTQYF. CDR3 in DNA: TGTGCCAGCAGCTCATCCCTCACAGATACGCAGTATTTT. The chain carries TRBV7-2 and TRBJ2-3, with D hard to call. Germline assignment: CDR1 SGHTA and CDR2 FQGNSA. This CDR3 has 13 residues. V dropped 4 bases and J dropped 2 bases, with 7 bases sitting between them.

Only a few counts were recorded for this clone. The rearrangement joins TRBV2 to TRBJ1-6; tentative D call: TRBD1 (6 bases). V was trimmed by 8 bases and J by 13 bases, leaving 18 bases between them. Germline loops: CDR1 SNHLY, CDR2 FYNNEI. The CDR3 spans 13 residues. The CDR3 bases are TGTGCCAGCGTGACAGGCAGCGGGTCGCCCCTCCACTTT. Its translation: CASVTGSGSPLHF.

The V call is TRBV6-6, the J call TRBJ1-2, with 10 positions matching TRBD1. The CDR3 is made up of 15 amino acids. With 8 bases clipped from V and 6 bases from J, the junction kept 12 bases outside the gene matches. From germline, CDR1 is MNHNY and CDR2 SVGAGI (reference sequence). The CDR3 DNA follows: TGTGCCAGCCTTTCCGGGACAGGGGTTTTCCATGGCTACACCTTC. This translates into CASLSGTGVFHGYTF.

This clone appeared a few times. This chain links TRBV10-3 with TRBJ2-2; D gene ambiguous. The germline V gene has CDR1 ENHRY and CDR2 SYGVKD. The CDR3 runs 11 residues. With 6 bases removed from V and 3 bases from J, the gap between germline ends came to 2 bases. The CDR3 is CAIRHTGELFF. The DNA of the CDR3 is TGTGCCATCAGGCACACCGGGGAGCTGTTTTTT.

The chain uses TRBV27 and TRBJ2-3, with no clear D. Germline V gives CDR1 MNHEY, CDR2 SMNVEV (reference sequence). Trimming removed 3 bases from V and 0 bases from J, with 10 bases in between. This CDR3 has 15 amino acids. In nucleotides, the CDR3 is TGTGCCAGCAGTTTGATCGCAGGAAGCACAGATACGCAGTATTTT. Its protein product is CASSLIAGSTDTQYF.

This sequence joins TRBV6-5 and TRBJ2-3, with 9 bases matching TRBD2. V lost 0 bases, J lost 4 bases, and 5 bases stayed unmatched. In germline, CDR1 is MNHEY, CDR2 SVGAGI. The length of the CDR3 is 16 residues. CDR3 region: CASSYSTAGGPDTQYF. The CDR3 DNA reads TGTGCCAGCAGTTACTCGACTGCGGGGGGGCCAGATACGCAGTATTTT.

The gene calls are TRBV4-1 and TRBJ2-1; 13 nucleotides align to TRBD2. There are 17 residues in the CDR3. CDR1 and CDR2 (germline): MGHRA, YSYEKL. V trimming: 3 bases; J trimming: 1 base; junction bases outside the gene matches: 3. CDR3 bases: TGCGCCAGCAGCCAGGGACTAGCGGGACCATCCTACAATGAGCAGTTCTTC. Amino acids: CASSQGLAGPSYNEQFF.

This clone was counted a few times. CDR3 in amino acids: CATSRDLASEQYF. CDR3 bases: TGTGCCACCAGCAGAGATCTGGCCTCCGAGCAGTACTTC. This sequence joins TRBV15 and TRBJ2-7; no clear D gene. Trimming cost V 0 bases and J 6 bases, with 9 bases left between them. The length of the CDR3 is 13 residues. CDR1 LNHNV and CDR2 YYDKDF come from the germline V gene (reference sequence).

The chain employs TRBV29-1 and TRBJ1-4; D unclear. The CDR3 is made up of 15 amino acids. Trimming took 4 bases from V and 1 from J, leaving 13 bases between them. CDR1 and CDR2 from the germline V gene are SQVTM and ANQGSEA. In nucleotides, the CDR3 is TGCAGCGTTGGTTTGACTGGGTTAACTAATGAAAAACTGTTTTTT. This sequence encodes CSVGLTGLTNEKLFF.

The rearrangement uses TRBV2 and TRBJ2-3; no firm D call. The CDR3 runs 13 residues. The V gene lost 8 bases and the J gene lost 5 bases, with 14 bases spanning the gap. Germline V gene data show CDR1 as SNHLY and CDR2 as FYNNEI. The CDR3 bases are TGTGCCAGCGGATCCCCGACGGGAGATACGCAGTATTTT. Translated: CASGSPTGDTQYF.

The rearrangement links TRBV5-1 to TRBJ2-4; tentatively, D is TRBD1 (5 bases). CDR1 and CDR2 from the germline V gene are SGHRS and YFSETQ. This CDR3 contains 17 residues. Trimming cost V 4 bases and J 0 bases, with 17 bases left between them. CDR3 coding DNA: TGCGCCAGCAGCCCGTCAACAGGTCCTATAGCCAAAAACATTCAGTACTTC. This gives the protein CASSPSTGPIAKNIQYF.

The chain joins TRBV5-1 to TRBJ2-5, with D hard to call. Germline V lookup: CDR1 SGHRS, CDR2 YFSETQ. Trimming removed 0 bases at V and 5 bases at J, with 17 bases between. The CDR3 extends over 16 amino acids. The CDR3, as DNA: TGCGCCAGCAGCTTGGTTGAAGAGACGGCCGGGGAGACCCAGTACTTC. Amino acids: CASSLVEETAGETQYF.

J is TRBJ1-2 and V is TRBV28, with a possible D match to TRBD1 (6 bases). V was pared by 3 bases and J by 7 bases, with 18 bases between. CDR1 and CDR2 (germline): MDHEN, SYDVKM. The CDR3 runs 15 residues. The CDR3 is CASSFLEGGAGGYTF. The DNA for the CDR3 is TGTGCCAGCAGTTTCCTCGAGGGGGGCGCGGGTGGCTACACCTTC.

V gene TRBV27 combines with J gene TRBJ1-2; no clear D. This CDR3 region has 14 residues. Germline CDR1 reads MNHEY; CDR2 reads SMNVEV (reference sequence). Trimming left V 5 bases short and J 8 bases short, with 18 bases between. DNA for the CDR3: TGTGCCAGCAGTCCCTCCGGGCCTTCCACCGGCTACACCTTC. It is translated as CASSPSGPSTGYTF.

The rearrangement joins TRBV5-4 to TRBJ2-7, with 8 bases matching TRBD2. Germline CDR1 and CDR2: SGHNT and YYREEE (reference sequence). V was pared by 4 bases and J by 5 bases, with 8 bases of the junction left unmatched. The CDR3 runs to 14 residues. The CDR3: CASSPDAGRDEQYF. The CDR3 DNA reads as TGTGCCAGCAGCCCGGACGCCGGGAGGGACGAGCAGTACTTC.

The chain carries TRBV6-1 and TRBJ1-5, with a weak D call TRBD1 (6 bases). The CDR3 is made up of 14 amino acids. Trimming took 3 bases from V and 7 from J, leaving 13 bases between them. Germline CDR1 MNHNS, CDR2 SASEGT. CDR3 DNA: TGTGCCAGCAGTGAGGTACAGGGTAACCAGCCCCAGCATTTT. It is translated as CASSEVQGNQPQHF.

The CDR3 DNA reads as TGTGCCAGCAGCGTAGACGCAGGAGGGTCCCAGCATTTT. It yields the protein CASSVDAGGSQHF. The rearrangement uses TRBV9 and TRBJ1-5; no firm D call. The V gene's germline CDR1 is SGDLS and CDR2 YYNGEE. The CDR3 contains 13 residues. V lost 0 bases and J 11 bases, leaving 12 bases between the germline ends.

The chain is built from TRBV7-9 and TRBJ2-5; D gene ambiguous. The CDR3 extends over 14 amino acids. The germline CDR1 and CDR2 sequences are SEHNR and FQNEAQ (reference sequence). V was pared by 3 bases and J by 2 bases, with 10 bases between. CDR3 nucleotides: TGTGCCAGCAGCTTGTGGACCAATCAAGAGACCCAGTACTTC. It specifies CASSLWTNQETQYF.

The chain's CDR3 is CAWSVQVLSSYNSPLHF. The CDR3 DNA follows: TGTGCCTGGAGTGTACAAGTGCTGAGCTCCTATAATTCACCCCTCCACTTT. The chain has TRBV30 and TRBJ1-6; no reliable D call. Trimming stripped 0 bases from V and 0 bases from J, with 12 bases between. The CDR3 sequence is 17 residues long. Germline CDR1 and CDR2: GTSNPN and SVGIG (reference sequence).

This clone was seen only a few times. The chain links TRBV7-9 to TRBJ2-5, with TRBD2 as a possible D gene (7 bases). The length of the CDR3 is 14 residues. Germline V gives CDR1 SEHNR, CDR2 FQNEAQ (reference sequence). Trimming removed 3 bases at V and 4 bases at J, with 12 bases between. In nucleotides, the CDR3 is TGTGCCAGCAGCTTTGGCGGGGGCCGAGAGACCCAGTACTTC. It translates to CASSFGGGRETQYF. Full variable domain (missing parts from reference TRBV7-9 and TRBJ2-5): DTGVSQNPRHKITKRGQNVTFRCDPISEHNRLYWYRQTLGQGPEFLTYFQNEAQLEKSRLLSDRFSAERPKGSFSTLEIQRTEQGDSAMYLCASSFGGGRETQYFGPGTRLLVL.

The chain uses TRBV18 and TRBJ2-1; D uncertain. CDR3 size: 13 residues. V shed 4 bases and J shed 9 bases, with 13 bases lying between them. Looked up from germline, CDR1 is KGHSH and CDR2 is LQKENI. This CDR3 reads CASSLLQNGEQFF. The CDR3 bases are TGTGCCAGCTCACTACTTCAGAATGGTGAGCAGTTCTTC.